These T cell receptor beta chains were read from a single sample in a study of response to subunit inactivated influenza vaccine. TCRdb re-called the RT-PCR reads with MiXCR, one entry per CDR3 protein. Counted here are under 200,000 distinct CDR3 sequences, 9.5% to 12% occurring once; the ten biggest clones make up roughly 33%. The sequencing here drew on CD8+ T cells sorted from PBMCs, taken less than 30 months after vaccination. The receptors shown here come from a man between 50 and 75 years old who received an inactivated influenza vaccine. Each CDR3 is given with its conserved first and last residue. Each record gives: V gene, J gene, D gene, clone size, CDR3 protein, CDR3 DNA. A D gene is named only where the DNA matches it firmly. Some rows have no size entry. The others give once, few or many, or a class for an expanded clone.

V: TRBV5-6; J: TRBJ1-3; D: TRBD1; size: few; CDR3: CASSFGTGSTIYF; DNA: TGTGCCAGCAGCTTCGGGACAGGGAGTACCATATATTTT
V: TRBV10-3; J: TRBJ2-1; D: TRBD2; size: NA; CDR3: CAISGRLAAKGNEQFF; DNA: TGTGCCATCAGTGGTAGGCTAGCGGCAAAGGGCAATGAGCAGTTCTTC
V: TRBV7-6; J: TRBJ2-5; D: NA; size: NA; CDR3: CASGATRGAGETQYF; DNA: TGTGCCAGCGGTGCAACCCGGGGAGCAGGAGAGACCCAGTACTTC
V: TRBV9; J: TRBJ1-3; D: NA; size: NA; CDR3: CASSSGRYSGNTIYF; DNA: TGTGCCAGCAGCTCGGGACGGTACTCTGGAAACACCATATATTTT
V: TRBV20-1; J: TRBJ2-7; D: NA; size: few; CDR3: CSARSQLSYEQYF; DNA: TGCAGTGCTAGAAGTCAGTTGTCCTACGAGCAGTACTTC
V: TRBV20-1; J: TRBJ2-7; D: NA; size: few; CDR3: CSAKSYRLYEQYF; DNA: TGCAGTGCTAAATCGTACAGACTCTACGAGCAGTACTTC
V: TRBV29-1; J: TRBJ2-7; D: TRBD2; size: many; CDR3: CSVDVGGRKYEQYF; DNA: TGCAGCGTTGATGTGGGCGGGAGGAAGTACGAGCAGTACTTC
V: TRBV12-3/TRBV12-4; J: TRBJ2-3; D: NA; size: few; CDR3: CASSYGRLPSTDTQYF; DNA: TGTGCCAGCAGTTACGGACGGCTGCCTAGCACAGATACGCAGTATTTT
V: TRBV6-6; J: TRBJ2-7; D: NA; size: NA; CDR3: CASSPLFEQYF; DNA: TGTGCCAGCAGCCCATTATTTGAGCAGTACTTC
V: TRBV6-6; J: TRBJ2-1; D: NA; size: NA; CDR3: CASSYPDGEQFF; DNA: TGTGCCAGCAGTTACCCCGACGGGGAGCAGTTCTTC
V: TRBV13; J: TRBJ2-3; D: NA; size: NA; CDR3: CASSPWGRGGGTDTQYF; DNA: TGTGCCAGCAGCCCTTGGGGGAGAGGAGGTGGGACAGATACGCAGTATTTT
V: TRBV29-1; J: TRBJ2-7; D: TRBD1; size: NA; CDR3: CSALGFPGQGAYEQCF; DNA: TGCAGCGCCCTGGGGTTTCCGGGACAGGGGGCCTACGAGCAGTGCTTC
V: TRBV7-8; J: TRBJ2-3; D: NA; size: NA; CDR3: CASSPRGRDTQYF; DNA: TGTGCCAGCAGCCCCCGGGGGCGCGATACGCAGTATTTT
V: TRBV4-1; J: TRBJ2-1; D: NA; size: NA; CDR3: CASSQSRANEQFF; DNA: TGCGCCAGCAGCCAATCGAGGGCAAATGAGCAGTTCTTC
V: TRBV6-1; J: TRBJ2-5; D: TRBD2; size: NA; CDR3: CASRTSGEETQYF; DNA: TGTGCCAGCCGAACTAGCGGGGAAGAGACCCAGTACTTC
V: TRBV7-9; J: TRBJ2-1; D: TRBD2; size: few; CDR3: CASSLGLAGGTDNEQFF; DNA: TGTGCCAGCAGCTTAGGTCTAGCGGGGGGAACCGACAATGAGCAGTTCTTC
V: TRBV3-1; J: TRBJ1-1; D: TRBD1; size: many; CDR3: CASSLEEITGQAGPLNTEAFF; DNA: TGTGCCAGCAGCCTAGAAGAGATCACGGGACAGGCAGGGCCATTGAACACTGAAGCTTTCTTT
V: TRBV30; J: TRBJ2-1; D: TRBD1; size: many; CDR3: CAWEQGAGNEQFF; DNA: TGTGCCTGGGAACAGGGGGCTGGGAATGAGCAGTTCTTC
V: TRBV9; J: TRBJ1-1; D: NA; size: NA; CDR3: CASSVTGQNTEAFF; DNA: TGTGCCAGCAGCGTAACGGGACAGAACACTGAAGCTTTCTTT
V: TRBV9; J: TRBJ2-7; D: NA; size: few; CDR3: CASSGGGPFQYF; DNA: TGTGCCAGCAGCGGAGGGGGGCCCTTCCAGTACTTC
V: TRBV28; J: TRBJ2-1; D: NA; size: few; CDR3: CASSLGDSYNEQFF; DNA: TGTGCCAGCAGTCTCGGGGACTCCTACAATGAGCAGTTCTTC
V: TRBV6-5; J: TRBJ2-2; D: TRBD2; size: NA; CDR3: CASSYSSGLAFTGELFF; DNA: TGTGCCAGCAGTTACTCGAGCGGACTAGCGTTCACCGGGGAGCTGTTTTTT
V: TRBV20-1; J: TRBJ2-3; D: NA; size: few; CDR3: CSARYEGPDTQYF; DNA: TGCAGTGCTAGATATGAGGGTCCAGATACGCAGTATTTT
V: TRBV24-1; J: TRBJ1-1; D: NA; size: NA; CDR3: CATSDPGSGDTEAFF; DNA: TGTGCCACCAGTGATCCCGGGTCGGGGGACACTGAAGCTTTCTTT
V: TRBV7-9; J: TRBJ2-2; D: NA; size: many; CDR3: CASGTGELFF; DNA: TGTGCCAGCGGTACCGGGGAGCTGTTTTTT
V: TRBV20-1; J: TRBJ1-6; D: TRBD1; size: NA; CDR3: CSAGGTGRSPLHF; DNA: TGCAGTGCAGGGGGGACAGGGAGGTCACCCCTCCACTTT
V: TRBV11-2; J: TRBJ2-7; D: NA; size: few; CDR3: CASSSRTTPYEQYF; DNA: TGTGCCAGCAGCTCTCGGACAACCCCCTACGAGCAGTACTTC
V: TRBV9; J: TRBJ1-2; D: NA; size: few; CDR3: CASRETTGLLHF; DNA: TGTGCCAGCAGAGAGACCACGGGACTTCTCCATTTC
V: TRBV7-2; J: TRBJ2-7; D: NA; size: NA; CDR3: CASSLVVVPYEQYF; DNA: TGTGCCAGCAGCTTAGTGGTGGTTCCCTACGAGCAGTACTTC
V: TRBV2; J: TRBJ2-7; D: TRBD1; size: NA; CDR3: CASSAWTGGIYEQYF; DNA: TGTGCCAGCAGTGCGTGGACAGGGGGAATCTACGAGCAGTACTTC